Sequencing of this T cell receptor (beta chain) was carried out in a study of Ad26.COV2.S vaccination and SARS-CoV-2 variants. Study at large: Participants got Ad26.COV2.S intramuscularly, once or twice 56 days apart. Study-level points and caveats: Marked by substantial breadth, spike-specific CD8+ and CD4+ T cell responses were reportedly seen after vaccination. Ad26.COV2.S recipients had broader spike-specific TCRs (P = 0.0014). Similar non-spike TCR breadth was observed in recipients of vaccine and of placebo.

Comments on this clone: What it binds is unknown.

Assay used: immunoSEQ multiplex PCR; TCRdb lists only in-frame clones, some missing. The table includes about 400,000 clones, approximately 90% detected once. The CDR3 spans 16 residues. Between the trimmed V and J ends, which lost 4 bases and 7 bases, there was a span of 21 bases. From germline, CDR1 is SGDLS and CDR2 YYNGEE. Treatment denoted: around 19 received Ad26.COV2.S at low or high dose, single or two shots; about 5 received placebo; per-sample allocation not given. The samples were gathered on day 63 after the first injection of vaccine or placebo. The chain links TRBV9 to TRBJ2-1; D uncertain. The TCR sequence derives from a person between 18 and 59 years old who received the Ad26.COV2.S COVID-19 vaccine or a placebo. Sequencing was performed on peripheral blood, taken in a trial of Ad26.COV2.S vaccine versus placebo. The CDR3, as DNA: TGTGCCAGCAGCCTCCTTTCACAACCCATGGGGAATGAGCAGTTCTTC. Encoded protein: CASSLLSQPMGNEQFF. The whole variable domain, filled in from reference TRBV9 and TRBJ2-1, reads DSGVTQTPKHLITATGQRVTLRCSPRSGDLSVYWYQQSLDQGLQFLIQYYNGEERAKGNILERFSAQQFPDLHSELNLSSLELGDSALYFCASSLLSQPMGNEQFFGPGTRLTVL.